This note documents a single T cell receptor (beta chain) sequence. Which antigen it targets is not known. No quality values exist for individual bases; no much larger clone is one base distant. The method behind the library was 5' RACE. TCRdb lists the instrument as Illumina HiSeq 2000. Template switching added a universal primer binding site, and the final cDNA carried a unique molecular identifier that allowed TCR cDNA molecules to be counted accurately. Specific primers in the conserved constant-segment region were used to synthesize first-strand cDNA for the TCR alpha and beta chains. To control for contamination, every cDNA library carried two barcodes: a SMART-Mk sample barcode plus Illumina barcodes. Two successive PCR steps introduced TruSeq adapter sequences along with Illumina sample barcodes. TCR alpha and beta cDNA libraries were sequenced on the Illumina HiSeq platform with custom primers. As for how the authors treated the data: MiGEC processed the raw reads to extract unique molecular identifiers, while MiXCR was used to determine the CDR3 positions. For each individual, recombination models were inferred using an EM algorithm with the repgenHMM and IGoR tools. Shared clonotypes were analyzed with the tcR package in R, and sharing was normalized by the product of cloneset sizes. Out-of-frame nonproductive sequences were analyzed to study raw recombination free of thymic and clonal selection effects. TCRdb itself trimmed the public reads at Q25 with fastp, ran MiXCR and retained productive beta chains. Rows are unified per CDR3 protein, each entry keeping the most common DNA and genes. These V and J calls derive from TCRdb rather than the authors' analysis. For this sample the table gives 250,000 to 350,000 distinct CDR3 sequences, of which approximately 8% were detected only once. The top ten clonotypes cover approximately 2% of the sample.

The data were taken from a study of identical twins (dated by TCRdb to the mid-2010s). Context from the whole study: The study deep-sequenced TCR alpha and beta repertoires from monozygotic twins, unrelated adults of various ages and cord blood to test whether fetal clonotypes persist. To rule out contamination, replicate twin experiments were performed at different times with different library preparation protocols.

All donors were healthy Caucasians. The twin cohort comprised three pairs of female monozygotic twins, all aged roughly 18 to 30 years. Miltenyi CD45RO+ enrichment and human naive T-cell isolation kits were used to isolate memory (CD45RO+) and naive T cells from PBMC. Study-wide findings and limitations: Abundant cord blood beta clonotypes carried fewer insertions; young adult naive repertoires showed a weaker similar trend, while memory repertoires showed none. Invariant T cells such as MAIT and iNKT could partly confound zero-insertion analyses, though diverse VJ usage argued against this for most clonotypes. Because the same donors could not be followed over many years, conclusions were based on cross-sectional statistical analysis. Excess twin sharing in beta out-of-frame sequences was weaker because fewer shared sequences lowered the signal-to-noise ratio. In monozygotic twins, recombination models systematically underestimated out-of-frame TCR alpha sharing, but the models matched the sharing seen between unrelated individuals. Compared with coincidental sharing between unrelated individuals, an excess of low generation-probability sequences was observed among out-of-frame TCR alpha sequences shared between twins.

The same sample was also studied in work on yellow fever vaccine responses in identical twins. The second paper further reports: The T cell response to vaccination in identical twins was reported by the authors to appear partly convergent and partly personalized. Focusing on identical twins, the study followed the T cell clones that responded to the vaccine, and did so with precision.

The sample was memory (CD45RO+) T cells sorted from blood. The label giving this sample's cell subset or site can be read as: CD45RO+ enriched T cells. This receptor was identified in a young woman in good health.

CDR3 protein: CASSLGATNEKLFF. The DNA sequence is given as TGCGCCAGCAGCTTGGGGGCGACTAATGAAAAACTGTTTTTT. The V and J genes are TRBV5-1 and TRBJ1-4, with the D gene not confidently named. From its cysteine to its phenylalanine, the CDR3 spans 14 amino acids. Left in the record is the CDR3 DNA by itself, 42 bases read in frame from the first base. V is reduced by 0 bases and J by 2 bases, leaving a spacing of 5 bases between them. CDR1 is given as SGHRS and CDR2 as YFSETQ, both from the germline V gene.